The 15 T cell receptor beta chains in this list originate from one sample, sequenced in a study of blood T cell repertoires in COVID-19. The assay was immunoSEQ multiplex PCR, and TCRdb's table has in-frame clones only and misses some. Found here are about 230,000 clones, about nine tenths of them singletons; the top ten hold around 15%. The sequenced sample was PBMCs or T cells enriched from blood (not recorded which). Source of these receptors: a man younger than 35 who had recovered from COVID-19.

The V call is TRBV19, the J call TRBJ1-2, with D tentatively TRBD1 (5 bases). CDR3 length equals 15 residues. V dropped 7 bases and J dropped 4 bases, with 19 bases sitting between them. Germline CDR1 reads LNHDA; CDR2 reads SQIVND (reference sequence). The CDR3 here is CASTLREVEGYGYTF. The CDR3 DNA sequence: TGTGCCAGTACCCTCAGGGAAGTAGAAGGCTATGGCTACACCTTC.

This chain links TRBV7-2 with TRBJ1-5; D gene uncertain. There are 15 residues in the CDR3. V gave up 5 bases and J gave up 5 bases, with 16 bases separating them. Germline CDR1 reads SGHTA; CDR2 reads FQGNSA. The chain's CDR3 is CASSPTAGVYQPQHF. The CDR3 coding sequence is TGTGCCAGCAGCCCGACTGCGGGAGTGTATCAGCCCCAGCATTTT. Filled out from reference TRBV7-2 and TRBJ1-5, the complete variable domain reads GAGVSQSPSNKVTEKGKDVELRCDPISGHTALYWYRQSLGQGLEFLIYFQGNSAPDKSGLPSDRFSAERTGGSVSTLTIQRTQQEDSAVYLCASSPTAGVYQPQHFGDGTRLSIL.

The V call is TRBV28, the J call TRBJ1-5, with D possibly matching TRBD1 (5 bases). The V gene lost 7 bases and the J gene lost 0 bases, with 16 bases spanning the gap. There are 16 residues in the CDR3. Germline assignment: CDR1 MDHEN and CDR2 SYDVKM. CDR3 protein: CASIKFQGSSNQPQHF. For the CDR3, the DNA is TGTGCCAGCATCAAATTTCAGGGATCTAGCAATCAGCCCCAGCATTTT.

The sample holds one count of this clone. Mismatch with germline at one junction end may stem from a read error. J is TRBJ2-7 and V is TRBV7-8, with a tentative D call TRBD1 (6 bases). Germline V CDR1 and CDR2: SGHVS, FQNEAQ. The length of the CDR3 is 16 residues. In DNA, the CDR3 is TGTGCCAGCAGCCCCCGGGAAGGGGGACCCTCCTCCGAGCAGTACTTC. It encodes CASSPREGGPSSEQYF.

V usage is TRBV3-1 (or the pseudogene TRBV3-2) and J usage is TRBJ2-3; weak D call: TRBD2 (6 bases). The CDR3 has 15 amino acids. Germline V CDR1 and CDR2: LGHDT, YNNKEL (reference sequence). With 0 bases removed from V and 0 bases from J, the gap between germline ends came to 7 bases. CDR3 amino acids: CASSQERESTDTQYF. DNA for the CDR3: TGTGCCAGCAGCCAAGAGCGGGAAAGCACAGATACGCAGTATTTT.

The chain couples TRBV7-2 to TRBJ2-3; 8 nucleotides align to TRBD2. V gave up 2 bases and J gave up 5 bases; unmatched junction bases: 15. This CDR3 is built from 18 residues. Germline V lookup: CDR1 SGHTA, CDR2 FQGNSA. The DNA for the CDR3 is TGTGCCAGCAGCTTATGGCGGGGGGCGGGACGGGGTGGAGATACGCAGTATTTT. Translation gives CASSLWRGAGRGGDTQYF.

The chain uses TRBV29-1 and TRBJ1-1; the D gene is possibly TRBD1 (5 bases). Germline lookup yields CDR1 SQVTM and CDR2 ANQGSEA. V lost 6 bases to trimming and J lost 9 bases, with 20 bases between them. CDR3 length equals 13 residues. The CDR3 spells CSVSRDLSNQAFF. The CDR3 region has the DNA TGCAGCGTGTCGCGGGACTTATCAAACCAAGCTTTCTTT.

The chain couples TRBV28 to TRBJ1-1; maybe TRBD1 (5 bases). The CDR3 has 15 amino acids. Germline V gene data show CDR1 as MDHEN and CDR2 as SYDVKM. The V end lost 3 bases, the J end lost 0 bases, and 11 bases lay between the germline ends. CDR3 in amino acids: CASSFDRTMNTEAFF. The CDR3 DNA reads TGTGCCAGCAGTTTTGACAGAACTATGAACACTGAAGCTTTCTTT. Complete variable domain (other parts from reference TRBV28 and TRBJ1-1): DVKVTQSSRYLVKRTGEKVFLECVQDMDHENMFWYRQDPGLGLRLIYFSYDVKMKEKGDIPEGYSVSREKKERFSLILESASTNQTSMYLCASSFDRTMNTEAFFGQGTRLTVV.

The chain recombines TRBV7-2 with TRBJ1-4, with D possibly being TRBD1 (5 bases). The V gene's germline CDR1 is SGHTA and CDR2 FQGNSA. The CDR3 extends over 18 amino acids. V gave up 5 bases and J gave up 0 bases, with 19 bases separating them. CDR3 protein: CASSINLGGGTTNEKLFF. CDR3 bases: TGTGCCAGCAGCATAAATCTTGGGGGAGGGACAACTAATGAAAAACTGTTTTTT.

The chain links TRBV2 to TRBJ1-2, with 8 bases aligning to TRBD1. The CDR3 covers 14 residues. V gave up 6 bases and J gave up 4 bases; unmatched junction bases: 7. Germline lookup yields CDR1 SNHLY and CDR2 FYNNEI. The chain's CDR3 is CASSQGQGAYGYTF. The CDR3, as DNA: TGTGCCAGCAGCCAAGGACAGGGCGCCTATGGCTACACCTTC.

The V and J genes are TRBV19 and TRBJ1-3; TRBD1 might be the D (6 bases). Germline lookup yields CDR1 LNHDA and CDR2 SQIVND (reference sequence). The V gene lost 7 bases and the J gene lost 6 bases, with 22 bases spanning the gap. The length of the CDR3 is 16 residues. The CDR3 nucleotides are TGTGCCAGTACCAAACAGGGACGCCGGGGAGAAAACACCATATATTTT. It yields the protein CASTKQGRRGENTIYF. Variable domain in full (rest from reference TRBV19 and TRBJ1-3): DGGITQSPKYLFRKEGQNVTLSCEQNLNHDAMYWYRQDPGQGLRLIYYSQIVNDFQKGDIAEGYSVSREKKESFPLTVTSAQKNPTAFYLCASTKQGRRGENTIYFGEGSWLTVV.

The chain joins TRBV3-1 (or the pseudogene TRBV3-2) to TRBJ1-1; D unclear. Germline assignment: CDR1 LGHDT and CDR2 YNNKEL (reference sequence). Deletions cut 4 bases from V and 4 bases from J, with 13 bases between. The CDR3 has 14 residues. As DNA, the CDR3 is TGTGCCAGCAGCCTAGAGCAGGTCGGCACTGAAGCTTTCTTT. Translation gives CASSLEQVGTEAFF.

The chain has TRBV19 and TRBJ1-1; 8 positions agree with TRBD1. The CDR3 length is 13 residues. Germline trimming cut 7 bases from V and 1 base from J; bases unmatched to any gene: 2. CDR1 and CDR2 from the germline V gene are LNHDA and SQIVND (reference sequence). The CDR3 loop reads CASMDRANTEAFF. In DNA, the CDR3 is TGTGCCAGTATGGACAGGGCGAACACTGAAGCTTTCTTT.

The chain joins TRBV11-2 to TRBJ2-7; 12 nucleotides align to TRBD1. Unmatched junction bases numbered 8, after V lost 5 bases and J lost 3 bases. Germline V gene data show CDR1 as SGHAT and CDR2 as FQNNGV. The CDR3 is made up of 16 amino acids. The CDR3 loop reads CASSTRDRGRIYEQYF. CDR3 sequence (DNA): TGTGCCAGCAGCACCCGGGACAGGGGGCGCATCTACGAGCAGTACTTC. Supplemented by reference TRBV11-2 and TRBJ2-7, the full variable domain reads EAGVAQSPRYKIIEKRQSVAFWCNPISGHATLYWYQQILGQGPKLLIQFQNNGVVDDSQLPKDRFSAERLKGVDSTLKIQPAKLEDSAVYLCASSTRDRGRIYEQYFGPGTRLTVT.

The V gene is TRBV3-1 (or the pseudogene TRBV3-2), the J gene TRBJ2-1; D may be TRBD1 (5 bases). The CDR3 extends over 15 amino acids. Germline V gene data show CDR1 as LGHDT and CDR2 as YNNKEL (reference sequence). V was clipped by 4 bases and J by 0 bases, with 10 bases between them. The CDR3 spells CASSPDSISYNEQFF. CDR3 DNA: TGTGCCAGCAGCCCAGACAGTATCTCCTACAATGAGCAGTTCTTC.